The source of this T cell receptor beta chain is a study of read filtering for tumor transcriptome and immune sequencing. Study-level information: Among patients, 17 were male and approximately 15 female, aged about 45 to 85 (mean roughly 63). Per sample, TCR-region reads ranged about 4.05 to 10.27 million by IR-seq, about 75 to 1273 by RNA-seq. Study conclusions and caveats: Single-read clonotypes: roughly 86% of IR-seq clonotypes (around 3.5% of reads), roughly 70% of RNA-seq clonotypes (approximately 43% of reads).

This clonotype was seen many times. The antigen remains unidentified. The library was built from about 370 ng RNA with molecular barcoded adaptors for alpha/delta and beta/gamma chains. MiXCR, run by TCRdb on the reads, gives a single entry per CDR3 protein. The sample carries tens of thousands of distinct CDR3 sequences, approximately 18% recorded once. Sampling of bone marrow took place during active disease in every patient. The sample comprised a population of CD138-negative cells sorted from bone marrow. This TCR derives from a donor at least 40 years old with multiple myeloma.

The CDR3 region is CASSSSSGGYQETQYF. CDR3 in DNA: TGTGCCAGCAGCTCATCTAGCGGGGGATACCAAGAGACCCAGTACTTC. The chain recombines TRBV7-9 with TRBJ2-5; 10 bases align to TRBD2. This CDR3 spans 16 amino acids. From germline, CDR1 is SEHNR and CDR2 FQNEAQ (reference sequence). V shed 4 bases, J shed 0 bases, and the junction held 5 bases outside the gene matches.